This T cell receptor beta chain stems from a study of blood T cells in healthy people across ages (dated by TCRdb to the mid-2010s). Turning to the overall study: Template switching captured roughly one uniquely barcoded TCR beta cDNA molecule per two T cells in model experiments. To avoid experimental bias, donors of different ages were distributed randomly across sequencing lanes. Using deep sequencing normalized with unique cDNA molecular identifiers, the study measured how TCR beta repertoire diversity changes with age. Four age groups were formed from the donors: young (average 16 years), middle-aged (approximately 40), aged (62) and long-lived (more than 75). Using the same blood draw, the study looked at two additional independent replicas of 1 million unique cDNA reads for two donors, one aged 18 to 30 and the other aged 80 or older.

The paper's findings and limits, for the study overall: A strong correlation was found between observed TCR beta diversity and the percentage of naive T cells measured by flow cytometry. Observed TCR beta diversity per million T cells fell roughly linearly with age, and a significant reduction was already apparent by age around 36. Bulk unsorted PBMC profiling prevented conclusive comparison of naive and antigen-experienced compartments. Because the CMV infection status of the donors was unknown, age-related changes in expanded clonotypes may potentially have been confounded. Estimates of total diversity based on one million sequenced T cells were considered lower bounds and underestimates. Compared with the aged group, more naive CD4+ T cells, fewer expanded clones and increased TCR diversity were shown by the long-lived group, suggesting age selection.

The library was prepared using 5' RACE. For sequencing, an Illumina HiSeq 2500 was employed. A second PCR of about 6 to 11 cycles was run with a J-beta primer mix and a sample-barcoded 5' primer. A template-switch 5' adaptor carrying 12 random nucleotides introduced a unique molecular identifier onto each TCR beta cDNA molecule. Each sample yielded at least 2.5 million CDR3-containing paired-end reads. The Mint cDNA synthesis kit, primed by a TRBC-specific oligonucleotide, was used to synthesize first-strand cDNA from all RNA. Following uracil-DNA glycosylase treatment, a first 18-cycle PCR with universal primers M1SS and BC2_uni_R was performed on all cDNA. The authors' analysis ran thus. Normalization of each sample was performed by random selection of 1 million high-quality reads, each carrying a distinct molecular identifier. Reads sharing molecular identifiers were discarded rather than binned into consensus sequences. MiTCR, set to a Q25 quality threshold and the strictest error-elimination algorithm, was used for CDR3 identification, clonotype clustering and error correction. A nonparametric unseen species model with Euler transformation was used to estimate lower-bound total TCR beta diversity. TCRdb reanalyzed the raw reads on its own, using fastp at Q25 for trimming and MiXCR for clone calling, and kept in-frame beta chains. Each entry merges the rows of one CDR3 protein and shows their most common DNA and genes. TCRdb, rather than the study authors, made the V and J calls. The sample includes 2 million or so distinct CDR3 sequences, with 40% to 55% observed a single time. The ten largest clones take up around 2.1% of the sample.

This clonotype appeared a single time. It has no known antigen specificity. No much larger clonotype is one base removed from it; base qualities were not supplied. Clipping removes 4 bases from V and 7 bases from J, with 5 as the unmatched junction base count. Measured from the cysteine to the phenylalanine, the CDR3 is 14 residues long. Left in the record is the CDR3 DNA by itself, 42 bases read in frame from the first base. CDR1 SGHDN and CDR2 FVKESK were looked up in the germline V gene. The 39 donors, aged about 6 to 100 years, were systemically healthy Caucasian individuals from Russia. Each donor gave ten milliliters of peripheral blood, collected into EDTA-treated Vacutainer tubes. PBMCs were isolated by Ficoll-Paque density-gradient centrifugation, with at least 7 million obtained per sample. Trizol reagent was used to extract total RNA from the PBMCs, yielding at least 6 micrograms per sample. For every donor, an aliquot of PBMCs went through flow cytometry to measure the percentages of naive CD45RAhigh/CD27high T cells.

Sample: blood. The source is a woman in her thirties or forties in good health. The chain is made from TRBV14 and TRBJ1-4, with 8 central nucleotides matching TRBD1. Here the CDR3 is given as CASSRQGMGEKLFF. The base sequence is TGTGCCAGCAGCCGACAGGGGATGGGTGAAAAACTGTTTTTT.